A single sample gave rise to the 10 T cell receptor beta chains below, sequenced in a study of T cell responses to AZD1222 COVID-19 vaccine. TCRdb's copy holds only in-frame clones and misses some; the assay was immunoSEQ multiplex PCR. The table has about 150,000 clones, about 87% seen once; the top ten hold about 8.9%. Here the sequenced sample was peripheral blood, taken 28 days after the second AZD1222 dose. Receptor source: an adult who received the AZD1222 COVID-19 vaccine.

The chain has TRBV11-2 and TRBJ2-3; weak D call: TRBD2 (6 bases). Germline V gene sequence: CDR1 SGHAT, CDR2 FQNNGV. The CDR3 runs 15 residues. The V end was cut by 2 bases, the J end by 8 bases, with 17 bases between. The CDR3 DNA follows: TGTGCCAGCAGCTTATGGGTGGGAGGATTGGGTACGCAGTATTTT. This encodes CASSLWVGGLGTQYF.

The genes are TRBV11-2 and TRBJ1-6; tentatively, D is TRBD1 (6 bases). The germline V gene encodes CDR1 SGHAT and CDR2 FQNNGV. The CDR3 sequence is 14 residues long. V lost 3 bases and J 5 bases, leaving 8 bases between the germline ends. CDR3: CASSFGQHNSPLHF. The CDR3 coding sequence is TGTGCCAGCAGCTTCGGACAGCATAATTCACCCCTCCACTTT.

V is TRBV9 and J is TRBJ1-1; D may be TRBD1 (5 bases). The germline V gene encodes CDR1 SGDLS and CDR2 YYNGEE. The CDR3 contains 14 residues. V was pared by 7 bases and J by 3 bases, with 16 bases between. This CDR3 is CASGEVLGDTEAFF. As DNA, the CDR3 is TGTGCCAGCGGGGAGGTCCTGGGGGACACTGAAGCTTTCTTT.

The rearrangement joins TRBV6-5 to TRBJ2-7, with TRBD2 matching over 14 bases. The length of the CDR3 is 14 residues. The germline V gene has CDR1 MNHEY and CDR2 SVGAGI. After removal of 6 bases from V and 4 bases from J, the junction contained 2 bases not matched to a gene. CDR3 DNA sequence: TGTGCCAGCAGGGGACTAGCGGGAGTATACGAGCAGTACTTC. Protein: CASRGLAGVYEQYF.

The chain combines TRBV10-3 with TRBJ2-1; no clear D gene. V dropped 4 bases and J dropped 8 bases, with 15 bases sitting between them. The CDR3 is made up of 14 amino acids. Germline V gene lookup returns CDR1 ENHRY and CDR2 SYGVKD. The CDR3 nucleotides read TGTGCCATCAGTGGGAGACTTCCAGCAGATGAGCAGTTCTTC. This encodes CAISGRLPADEQFF.

The rearrangement joins TRBV7-9 to TRBJ2-2, with a possible D match to TRBD1 (6 bases). CDR3 size: 15 residues. The germline V gene has CDR1 SEHNR and CDR2 FQNEAQ (reference sequence). V was shortened by 4 bases and J by 4 bases, with 13 bases between the two germline ends. CDR3 amino acids: CASSSTGFFTGELFF. CDR3 DNA sequence: TGTGCCAGCAGCTCTACAGGGTTCTTCACCGGGGAGCTGTTTTTT.

This rearrangement joins TRBV7-2 to TRBJ2-3, with TRBD1 matching 8 bases. The V and J ends lost 3 bases and 1 base, in that order; junction bases with no gene match: 3. Germline values: CDR1 SGHTA, CDR2 FQGNSA. The length of the CDR3 is 15 residues. This CDR3 reads CASSFAGQGTDTQYF. The CDR3 DNA sequence: TGTGCCAGCAGCTTTGCGGGACAGGGCACAGATACGCAGTATTTT.

The J gene is TRBJ2-7, the V gene TRBV19; 9 bases are shared with TRBD1. CDR1 is LNHDA, CDR2 SQIVND, per germline (reference sequence). This CDR3 contains 15 residues. Germline trimming cut 6 bases from V and 2 bases from J; bases unmatched to any gene: 8. The CDR3 sequence: CASSFPGQGTYEQYF. The CDR3 bases are TGTGCCAGTAGCTTTCCGGGACAGGGTACCTACGAGCAGTACTTC.

This sequence joins TRBV18 and TRBJ1-3, with D possibly being TRBD1 (5 bases). The CDR3 is 15 amino acids. Per germline, CDR1 KGHSH and CDR2 LQKENI. V was pared by 0 bases and J by 4 bases, with 10 bases between. The DNA of the CDR3 is TGTGCCAGCTCACCACCAGGGACTTTCGGAAACACCATATATTTT. Encoded protein: CASSPPGTFGNTIYF.

The chain uses TRBV7-2 and TRBJ2-7; D is possibly TRBD1 or TRBD2 (5 bases each). The V end was cut by 1 base, the J end by 6 bases, with 13 bases between. This CDR3 has 14 amino acids. Germline-derived CDR1 and CDR2 are SGHTA and FQGNSA. The CDR3 sequence is CASSLGWGRGEQYF. CDR3 DNA sequence: TGTGCCAGCAGCTTAGGGTGGGGCCGGGGCGAGCAGTACTTC.